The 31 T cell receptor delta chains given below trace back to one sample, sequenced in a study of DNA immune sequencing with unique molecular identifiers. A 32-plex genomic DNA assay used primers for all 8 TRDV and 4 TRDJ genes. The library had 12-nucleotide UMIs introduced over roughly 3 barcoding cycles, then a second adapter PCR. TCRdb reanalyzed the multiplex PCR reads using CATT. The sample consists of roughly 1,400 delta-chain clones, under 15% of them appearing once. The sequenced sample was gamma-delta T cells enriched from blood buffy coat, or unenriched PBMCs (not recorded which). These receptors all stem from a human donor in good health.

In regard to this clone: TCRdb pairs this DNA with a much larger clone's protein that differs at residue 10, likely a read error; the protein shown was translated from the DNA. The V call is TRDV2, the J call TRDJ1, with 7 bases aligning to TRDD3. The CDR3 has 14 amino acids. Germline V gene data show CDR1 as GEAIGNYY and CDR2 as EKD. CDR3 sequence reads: CACDRMGDTAKLIF. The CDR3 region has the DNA TGTGCCTGTGACCGAATGGGGGACACCGCTAAACTCATCTTT.

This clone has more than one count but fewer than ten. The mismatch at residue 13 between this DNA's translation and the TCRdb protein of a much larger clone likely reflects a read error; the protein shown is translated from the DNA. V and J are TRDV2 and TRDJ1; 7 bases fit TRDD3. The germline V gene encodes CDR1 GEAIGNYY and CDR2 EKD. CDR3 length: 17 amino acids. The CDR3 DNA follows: TGTGCCTGTGACACCCTCGTGTTGGGGGAGAACACCGTTAAACTCATCTTT. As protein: CACDTLVLGENTVKLIF.

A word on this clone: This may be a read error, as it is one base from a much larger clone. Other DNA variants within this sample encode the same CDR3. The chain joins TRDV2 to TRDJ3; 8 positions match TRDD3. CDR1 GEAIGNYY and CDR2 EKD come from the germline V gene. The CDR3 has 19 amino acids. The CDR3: CACDTGSWGSSWDTRQMFF. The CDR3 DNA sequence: TGTGCCTGTGACACCGGTAGCTGGGGGAGCTCCTGGGACACCCGGCAGATGTTTTTC.

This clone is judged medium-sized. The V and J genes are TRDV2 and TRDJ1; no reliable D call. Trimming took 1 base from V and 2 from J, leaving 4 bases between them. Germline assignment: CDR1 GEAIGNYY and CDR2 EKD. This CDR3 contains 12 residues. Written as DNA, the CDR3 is TGTGCCTGTGACACTGGGACCGATAAACTCATCTTT. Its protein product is CACDTGTDKLIF.

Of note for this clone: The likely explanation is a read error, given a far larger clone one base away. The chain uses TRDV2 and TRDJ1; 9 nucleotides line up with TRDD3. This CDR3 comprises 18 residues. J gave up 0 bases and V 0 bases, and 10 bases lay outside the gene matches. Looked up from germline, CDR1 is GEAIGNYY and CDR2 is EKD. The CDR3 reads CACDTVHSGGSYTDKLIF. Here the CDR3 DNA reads TGTGCCTGTGACACCGTACATTCTGGGGGATCTTACACCGATAAACTCATCTTT.

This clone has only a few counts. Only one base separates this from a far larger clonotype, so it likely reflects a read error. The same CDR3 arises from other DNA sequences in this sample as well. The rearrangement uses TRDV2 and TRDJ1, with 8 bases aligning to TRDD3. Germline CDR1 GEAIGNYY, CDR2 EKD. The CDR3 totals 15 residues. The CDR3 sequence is CACDILGDRTDKLIF. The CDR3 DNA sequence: TGTGCCTGCGACATTCTGGGGGACCGAACCGATAAACTCATCTTT.

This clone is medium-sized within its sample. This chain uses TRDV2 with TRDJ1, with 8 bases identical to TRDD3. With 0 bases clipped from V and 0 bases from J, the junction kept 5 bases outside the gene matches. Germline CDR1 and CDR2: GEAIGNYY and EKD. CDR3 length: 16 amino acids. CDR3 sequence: CACDTLVLGDTDKLIF. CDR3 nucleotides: TGTGCCTGTGACACCTTGGTACTGGGGGACACCGATAAACTCATCTTT.

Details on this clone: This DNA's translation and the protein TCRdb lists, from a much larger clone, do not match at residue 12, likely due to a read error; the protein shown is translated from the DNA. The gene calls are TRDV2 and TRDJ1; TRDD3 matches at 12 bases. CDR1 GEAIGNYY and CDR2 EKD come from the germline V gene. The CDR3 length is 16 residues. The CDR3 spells CACDKLGDTQAEKLIF. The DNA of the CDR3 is TGTGCCTGTGACAAGCTGGGGGATACGCAGGCCGAAAAACTCATCTTT.

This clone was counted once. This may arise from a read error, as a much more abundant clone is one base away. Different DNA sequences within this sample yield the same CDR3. The CDR3: CALGKIGNSLNWGIGGGYRRRGNTDKLIF. CDR3 nucleotide sequence: TGTGCTCTTGGGAAAATAGGCAATAGCTTGAACTGGGGGATAGGAGGAGGATACCGTCGACGGGGTAACACCGATAAACTCATCTTT. The chain recombines TRDV1 with TRDJ1, with 11 positions matching TRDD3. As TCRdb names no J gene, one was assigned here on the basis of a DNA match to germline. V trimming: 5 bases; J trimming: 0 bases; junction bases outside the gene matches: 44. Germline V gene sequence: CDR1 TSWWSYY, CDR2 QGS. This CDR3 comprises 29 residues.

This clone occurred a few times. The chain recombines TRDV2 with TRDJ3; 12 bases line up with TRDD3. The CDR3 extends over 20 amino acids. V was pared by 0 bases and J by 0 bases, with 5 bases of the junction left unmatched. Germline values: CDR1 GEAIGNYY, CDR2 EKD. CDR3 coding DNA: TGTGCCTGTGACACCATGTCTGGGGGATACGCCTCCTGGGACACCCGACAGATGTTTTTC. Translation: CACDTMSGGYASWDTRQMFF.

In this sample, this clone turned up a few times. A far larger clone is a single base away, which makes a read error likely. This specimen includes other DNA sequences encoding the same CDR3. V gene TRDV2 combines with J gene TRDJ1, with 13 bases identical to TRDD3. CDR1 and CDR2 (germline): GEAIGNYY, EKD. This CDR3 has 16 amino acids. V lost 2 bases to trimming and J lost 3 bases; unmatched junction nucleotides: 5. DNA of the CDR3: TGTGCCTGTGACAAACTGGGGGATACGCAGGCCGATAAACTCATCTTT. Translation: CACDKLGDTQADKLIF.

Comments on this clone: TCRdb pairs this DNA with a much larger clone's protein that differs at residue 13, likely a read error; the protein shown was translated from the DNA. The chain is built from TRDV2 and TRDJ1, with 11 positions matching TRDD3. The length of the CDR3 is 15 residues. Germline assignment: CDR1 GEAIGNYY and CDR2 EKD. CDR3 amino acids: CACAQLGDRDDKPIF. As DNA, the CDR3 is TGTGCCTGTGCCCAACTGGGGGATAGGGACGATAAACCCATCTTT.

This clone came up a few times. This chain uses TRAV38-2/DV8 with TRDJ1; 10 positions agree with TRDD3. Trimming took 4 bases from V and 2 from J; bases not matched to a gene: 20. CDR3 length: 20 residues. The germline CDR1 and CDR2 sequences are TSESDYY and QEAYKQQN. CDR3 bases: TGTGCTTATAGGGTCCTACAAACTGGGGGATTCGGGGGGTGGACCGATAAACTCATCTTT. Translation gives CAYRVLQTGGFGGWTDKLIF.

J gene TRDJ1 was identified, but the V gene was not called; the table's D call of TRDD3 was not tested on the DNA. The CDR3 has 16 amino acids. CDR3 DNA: TGTGCTCTTGGGGAACTAGGACTACGGGATACTGGTAAACTCATCTTT. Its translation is CALGELGLRDTGKLIF.

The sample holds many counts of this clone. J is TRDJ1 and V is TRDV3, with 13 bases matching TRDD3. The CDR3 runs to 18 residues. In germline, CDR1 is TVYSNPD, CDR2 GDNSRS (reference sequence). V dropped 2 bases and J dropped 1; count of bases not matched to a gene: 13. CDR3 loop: CAFPAYWGIRGTTDKLIF. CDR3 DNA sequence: TGTGCCTTTCCTGCCTACTGGGGGATACGAGGGACCACCGATAAACTCATCTTT.

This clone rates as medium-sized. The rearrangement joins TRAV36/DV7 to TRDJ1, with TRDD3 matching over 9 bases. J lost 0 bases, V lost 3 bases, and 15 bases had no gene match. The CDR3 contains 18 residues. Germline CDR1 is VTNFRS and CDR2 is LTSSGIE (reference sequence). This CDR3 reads CAVGLPRGIHPYTDKLIF. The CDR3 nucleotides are TGTGCTGTGGGGCTTCCGAGGGGGATACACCCGTACACCGATAAACTCATCTTT. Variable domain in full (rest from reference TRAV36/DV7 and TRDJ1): EDKVVQSPLSLVVHEGDTVTLNCSYEVTNFRSLLWYKQEKKAPTFLFMLTSSGIEKKSGRLSSILDKKELSSILNITATQTGDSAIYLCAVGLPRGIHPYTDKLIFGKGTRVTVEP.

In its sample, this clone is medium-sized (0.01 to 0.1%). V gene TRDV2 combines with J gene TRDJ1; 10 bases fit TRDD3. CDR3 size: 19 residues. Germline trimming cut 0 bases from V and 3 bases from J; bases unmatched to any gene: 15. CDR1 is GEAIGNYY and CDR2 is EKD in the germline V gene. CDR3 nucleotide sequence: TGTGCCTGTGACACCGGGGGCCTACTGGGGGATCAGGGGGCCGATAAACTCATCTTT. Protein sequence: CACDTGGLLGDQGADKLIF.

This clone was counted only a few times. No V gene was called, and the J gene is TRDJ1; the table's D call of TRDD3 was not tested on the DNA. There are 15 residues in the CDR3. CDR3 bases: TGTGCTCTTGGGGCCGGCAGCCTACGGAACGATAAACTCATCTTT. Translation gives CALGAGSLRNDKLIF.

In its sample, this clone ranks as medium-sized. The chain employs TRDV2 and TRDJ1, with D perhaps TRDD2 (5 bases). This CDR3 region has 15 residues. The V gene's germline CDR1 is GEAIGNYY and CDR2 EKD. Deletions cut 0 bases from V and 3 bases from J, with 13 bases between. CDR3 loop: CACDTVASNPDKLIF. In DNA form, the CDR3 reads TGTGCCTGTGACACCGTAGCTTCCAACCCCGATAAACTCATCTTT.

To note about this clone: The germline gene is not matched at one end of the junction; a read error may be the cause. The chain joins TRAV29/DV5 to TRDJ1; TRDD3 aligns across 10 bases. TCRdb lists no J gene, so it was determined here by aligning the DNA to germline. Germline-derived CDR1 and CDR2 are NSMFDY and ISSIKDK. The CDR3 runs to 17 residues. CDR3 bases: TGTGCAGCAACCACAGAGGGGGATACGGCGTACACCGATATACTCATCTTT. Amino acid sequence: CAATTEGDTAYTDILIF.

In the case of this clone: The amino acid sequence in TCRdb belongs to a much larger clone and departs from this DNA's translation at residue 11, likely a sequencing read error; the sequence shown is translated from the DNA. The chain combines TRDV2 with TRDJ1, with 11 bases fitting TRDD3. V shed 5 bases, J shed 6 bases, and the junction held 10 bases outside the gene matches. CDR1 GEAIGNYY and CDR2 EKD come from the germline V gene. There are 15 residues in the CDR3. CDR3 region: CACAQLGDRDNKLIF. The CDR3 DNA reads TGTGCCTGTGCCCAACTGGGGGATAGGGACAATAAACTCATCTTT.

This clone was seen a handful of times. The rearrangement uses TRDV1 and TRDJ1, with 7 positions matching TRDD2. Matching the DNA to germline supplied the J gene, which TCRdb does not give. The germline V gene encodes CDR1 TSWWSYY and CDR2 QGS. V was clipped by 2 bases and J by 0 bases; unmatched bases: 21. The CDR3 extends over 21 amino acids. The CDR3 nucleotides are TGTGCTCTTGGGGAAGACCCTTTCCTACTGCGTGCTGAAAAACACACCGATAAACTCATCTTT. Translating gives CALGEDPFLLRAEKHTDKLIF.

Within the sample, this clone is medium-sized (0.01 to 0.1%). CDR3 loop: CACDTRGSRPNTDKLIF. In DNA form, the CDR3 reads TGTGCCTGTGACACCCGGGGGTCCCGCCCTAACACCGATAAACTCATCTTT. The chain combines TRDV2 with TRDJ1; a possible D gene is TRDD3 (5 bases). Germline V gives CDR1 GEAIGNYY, CDR2 EKD. Trimming left V 0 bases short and J 0 bases short, with 16 bases between. The CDR3 has 17 amino acids.

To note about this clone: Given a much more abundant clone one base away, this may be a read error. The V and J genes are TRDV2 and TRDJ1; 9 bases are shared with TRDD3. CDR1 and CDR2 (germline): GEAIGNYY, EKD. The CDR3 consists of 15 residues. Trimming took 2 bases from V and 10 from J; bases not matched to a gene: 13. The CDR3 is CACDIEYWGTGRLIF. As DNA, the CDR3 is TGTGCCTGTGACATCGAATACTGGGGGACTGGGAGACTCATCTTT.

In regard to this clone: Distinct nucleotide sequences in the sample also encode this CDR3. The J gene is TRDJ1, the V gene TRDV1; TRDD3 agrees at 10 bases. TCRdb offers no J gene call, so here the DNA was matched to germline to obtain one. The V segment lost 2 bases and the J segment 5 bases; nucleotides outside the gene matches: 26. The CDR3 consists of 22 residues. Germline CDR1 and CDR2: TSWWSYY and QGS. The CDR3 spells CALGEFPLYWGILLGRKDKLIF. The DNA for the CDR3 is TGTGCTCTTGGGGAATTCCCACTGTACTGGGGGATTTTGTTGGGGCGTAAAGATAAACTCATCTTT.

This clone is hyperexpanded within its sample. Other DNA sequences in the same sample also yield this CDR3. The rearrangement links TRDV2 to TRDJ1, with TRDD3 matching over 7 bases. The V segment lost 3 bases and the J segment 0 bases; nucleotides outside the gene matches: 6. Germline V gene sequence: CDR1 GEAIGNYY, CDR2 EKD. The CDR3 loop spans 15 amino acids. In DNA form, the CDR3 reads TGTGCCTGTGACCTACTGGGGACAGACACCGATAAACTCATCTTT. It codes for CACDLLGTDTDKLIF.

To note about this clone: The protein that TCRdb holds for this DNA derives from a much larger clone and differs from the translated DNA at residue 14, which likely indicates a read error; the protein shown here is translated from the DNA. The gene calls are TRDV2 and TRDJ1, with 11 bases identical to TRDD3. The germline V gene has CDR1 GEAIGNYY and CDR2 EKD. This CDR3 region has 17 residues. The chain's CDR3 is CACDTVGGYASTDILIF. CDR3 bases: TGTGCCTGTGACACCGTTGGGGGATACGCCTCCACCGATATACTCATCTTT.

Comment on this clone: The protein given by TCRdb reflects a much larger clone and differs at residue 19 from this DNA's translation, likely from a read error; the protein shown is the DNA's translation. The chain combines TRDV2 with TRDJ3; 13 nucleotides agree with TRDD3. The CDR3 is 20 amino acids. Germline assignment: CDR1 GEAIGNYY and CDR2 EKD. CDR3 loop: CACDKVLGDTRSWDTRQMIF. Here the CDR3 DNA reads TGTGCCTGTGACAAAGTACTGGGGGATACGCGCTCCTGGGACACCCGACAGATGATTTTC.

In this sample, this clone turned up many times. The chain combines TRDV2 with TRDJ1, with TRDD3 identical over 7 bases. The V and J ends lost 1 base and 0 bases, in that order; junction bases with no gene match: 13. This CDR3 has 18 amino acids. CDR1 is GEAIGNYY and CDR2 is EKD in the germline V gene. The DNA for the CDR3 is TGTGCCTGTGACACGGTCGGGGGATTCGGGCAGTACACCGATAAACTCATCTTT. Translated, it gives CACDTVGGFGQYTDKLIF.

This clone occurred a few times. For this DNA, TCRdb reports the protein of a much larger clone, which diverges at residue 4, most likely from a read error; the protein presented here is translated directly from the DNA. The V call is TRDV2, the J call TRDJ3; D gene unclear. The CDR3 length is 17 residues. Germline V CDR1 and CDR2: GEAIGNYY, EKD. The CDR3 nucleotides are TGTGCCTGTAACACATCGCCCCCCTCCTGGGACACCCGACAGATGTTTTTC. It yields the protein CACNTSPPSWDTRQMFF.

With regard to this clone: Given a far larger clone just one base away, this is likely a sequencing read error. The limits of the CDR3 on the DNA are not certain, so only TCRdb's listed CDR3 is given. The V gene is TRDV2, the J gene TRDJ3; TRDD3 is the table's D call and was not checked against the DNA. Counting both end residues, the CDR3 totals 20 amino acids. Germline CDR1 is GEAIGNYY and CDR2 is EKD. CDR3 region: CACDTVLTLGSSWDTRQMFF.